Presented here are 20 T cell receptor beta chains from one specimen sequenced in a study of early T cells in non-severe SARS-CoV-2 infection. One entry per CDR3 protein results from TCRdb running MiXCR on the 5' RACE reads. The repertoire holds roughly 64,000 distinct CDR3 sequences, 11% seen once, with 2.9% in the top ten. Sequenced here: whole blood, sampled at baseline. The receptor set was obtained from an adult who was a healthcare worker with PCR-confirmed SARS-CoV-2 infection or an uninfected control (not recorded which).

The chain links TRBV6-5 to TRBJ1-1, with D uncertain. V lost 2 bases, J lost 5 bases, and 12 bases lay in between. This CDR3 contains 14 residues. CDR1 and CDR2 from the germline V gene are MNHEY and SVGAGI. CDR3 nucleotide sequence: TGTGCCAGCAGTTACGGCTGGGATAGGACTGAAGCTTTCTTT. Translating it yields CASSYGWDRTEAFF.

This clonotype was recorded many times. V and J are TRBV9 and TRBJ2-7; 9 positions match TRBD1. Germline CDR1 and CDR2: SGDLS and YYNGEE. Losses at the gene ends were 0 bases for V and 2 bases for J; bases not matched to a gene: 3. CDR3 size: 15 residues. The CDR3 spells CASSVAGQGTYEQYF. CDR3 in DNA: TGTGCCAGCAGCGTAGCGGGACAGGGCACCTACGAGCAGTACTTC.

This clonotype was seen more than once but under ten times. The chain carries TRBV9 and TRBJ1-2; 9 bases match TRBD1. The CDR3 loop spans 16 amino acids. Germline values: CDR1 SGDLS, CDR2 YYNGEE. Trimming removed 4 bases from V and 2 bases from J; junction bases left unmatched: 9. CDR3 residues: CASSPEGQGLNYGYTF. For the CDR3, the DNA is TGTGCCAGCAGCCCCGAAGGACAGGGGTTAAACTATGGCTACACCTTC.

This clonotype was counted between two and nine times. The rearrangement uses TRBV5-6 and TRBJ1-2; the match to TRBD1 covers 9 bases. Losses at the gene ends were 9 bases for V and 4 bases for J; bases not matched to a gene: 7. This CDR3 contains 13 residues. The germline V gene has CDR1 SGHDT and CDR2 YYEEEE. CDR3 residues: CATHRGRTYGYTF. The CDR3 DNA reads TGTGCCACCCACAGGGGGCGTACCTATGGCTACACCTTC.

This clonotype has a count of ten or more. J is TRBJ1-5 and V is TRBV4-3; no reliable D call. Trimming took off 1 base at V and 7 bases at J, with 11 bases between the two ends. This CDR3 is 14 amino acids long. Germline V CDR1 and CDR2: LGHNA, YSLEER. The CDR3 spells CASSQAMGRQPQHF. CDR3 bases: TGCGCCAGCAGCCAAGCAATGGGTCGCCAGCCCCAGCATTTT.

This clonotype came up many times. The chain uses TRBV5-5 and TRBJ1-1; the D gene is possibly TRBD1 (5 bases). Per germline, CDR1 SGHKS and CDR2 YYEKEE (reference sequence). The CDR3 has 16 residues. Trimming took off 4 bases at V and 6 bases at J, with 22 bases between the two ends. The CDR3 region is CASSKFDSFDFSEAFF. In DNA form, the CDR3 reads TGTGCCAGCAGCAAATTCGACAGTTTTGATTTCTCTGAAGCTTTCTTT. Full variable domain (outside the CDR3, taken from reference TRBV5-5 and TRBJ1-1): DAGVTQSPTHLIKTRGQQVTLRCSPISGHKSVSWYQQVLGQGPQFIFQYYEKEERGRGNFPDRFSARQFPNYSSELNVNALLLGDSALYLCASSKFDSFDFSEAFFGQGTRLTVV.

This clonotype was counted between two and nine times. V gene TRBV29-1 combines with J gene TRBJ2-5; D is uncertain. V was cut by 2 bases and J by 4 bases, with 8 bases left in between. CDR1 SQVTM and CDR2 ANQGSEA come from the germline V gene. The CDR3 length is 12 residues. CDR3 amino acids: CSVETFVETQYF. The CDR3 DNA sequence: TGCAGCGTTGAAACTTTCGTAGAGACCCAGTACTTC.

The chain carries TRBV4-2 and TRBJ2-3; 7 bases line up with TRBD2. There are 15 residues in the CDR3. V dropped 0 bases and J dropped 9; count of bases not matched to a gene: 9. Germline-derived CDR1 and CDR2 are LGHNA and YNFKEQ. CDR3 bases: TGTGCCAGCAGCCAAGAAGAACAAGCGGGATCAACGCAGTATTTT. Translating it yields CASSQEEQAGSTQYF.

The chain employs TRBV3-1 and TRBJ1-6; TRBD1 matches 7 bases. V gave up 4 bases and J gave up 6 bases; unmatched junction bases: 6. The germline CDR1 and CDR2 sequences are LGHDT and YNNKEL (reference sequence). The CDR3 runs to 15 residues. The CDR3 sequence: CASSRGTAVNSPLHF. DNA for the CDR3: TGTGCCAGCAGCCGAGGGACAGCAGTTAATTCACCCCTCCACTTT.

This clonotype was seen ten or more times. The J gene is TRBJ2-7, the V gene TRBV6-1; D may be TRBD2 (5 bases). Germline lookup yields CDR1 MNHNS and CDR2 SASEGT. V was cut by 1 base and J by 1 base, with 14 bases left in between. The CDR3 sequence is 16 residues long. CDR3 coding DNA: TGTGCCAGCAGTGAAGGTCTCCGGGGTAGATCCTACGAGCAGTACTTC. Translated, it gives CASSEGLRGRSYEQYF.

V is TRBV20-1 and J is TRBJ2-6; tentatively, D is TRBD2 (5 bases). The length of the CDR3 is 15 residues. CDR1 is DFQATT, CDR2 SNEGSKA, per germline (reference sequence). The germline V and J ends were trimmed by 3 bases and 2 bases, with 11 bases remaining between them. The chain's CDR3 is CSARPHGAGANVLTF. The DNA for the CDR3 is TGCAGTGCTAGGCCGCACGGGGCTGGGGCCAACGTCCTGACTTTC.

This clonotype was detected a few times. V gene TRBV28 combines with J gene TRBJ2-1; D gene uncertain. The CDR3 loop spans 12 amino acids. Germline-derived CDR1 and CDR2 are MDHEN and SYDVKM. V gave up 6 bases and J gave up 4 bases, with 7 bases separating them. The CDR3: CASRTAYNEQFF. The CDR3 bases are TGTGCCAGCAGAACAGCGTACAATGAGCAGTTCTTC.

V usage is TRBV4-2 and J usage is TRBJ2-1; D may be TRBD2 (7 bases). Trimming cost V 1 base and J 3 bases, with 16 bases left between them. Per the germline V gene, CDR1 is LGHNA and CDR2 is YNFKEQ. The CDR3 consists of 17 residues. CDR3 sequence: CASSQVPGGRDYNEQFF. The CDR3 DNA reads as TGTGCCAGCAGCCAAGTCCCGGGGGGCCGAGACTACAATGAGCAGTTCTTC.

This chain links TRBV29-1 with TRBJ1-1; a weak D match, TRBD1 (5 bases). V lost 6 bases, J lost 4 bases, and 18 bases lay in between. Germline assignment: CDR1 SQVTM and CDR2 ANQGSEA. CDR3 length: 14 residues. The CDR3 sequence is CSVSHPRGGTEAFF. CDR3 coding DNA: TGCAGCGTCTCCCACCCTCGTGGGGGCACTGAAGCTTTCTTT.

V and J are TRBV10-2 and TRBJ1-1; 9 positions match TRBD1. The length of the CDR3 is 15 residues. V lost 5 bases and J lost 0; bases outside the gene matches: 4. CDR1 WSHSY and CDR2 SAAADI come from the germline V gene. CDR3 DNA: TGCGCCAGCAGTAACAGGGGGCCCTTGAACACTGAAGCTTTCTTT. Protein sequence: CASSNRGPLNTEAFF.

This clonotype turned up a few times. The gene calls are TRBV20-1 and TRBJ2-5; 9 nucleotides match TRBD2. This CDR3 has 14 amino acids. CDR1 is DFQATT and CDR2 is SNEGSKA in the germline V gene (reference sequence). Trimming removed 6 bases from V and 5 bases from J; junction bases left unmatched: 10. The CDR3 DNA is TGCAGTGCCCTAGGTCCTAGCGGGGATGAGACCCAGTACTTC. It translates to CSALGPSGDETQYF.

This clonotype was picked up a small number of times. V gene TRBV6-6 combines with J gene TRBJ1-4; D call uncertain. The germline V gene encodes CDR1 MNHNY and CDR2 SVGAGI (reference sequence). V lost 0 bases, J lost 0 bases, and 5 bases lay in between. CDR3 size: 15 residues. DNA for the CDR3: TGTGCCAGCAGTTACTCGAGGGCAACTAATGAAAAACTGTTTTTT. It codes for CASSYSRATNEKLFF.

V usage is TRBV21-1 and J usage is TRBJ2-5. TRBV21-1 is a documented pseudogene. CDR3 length equals 14 residues. Here the CDR3 DNA reads TGTGCCAGCAGCAAAGGTTGGGCAGAAGAGACCCAGTACTTC. The encoded protein is CASSKGWAEETQYF.

V and J are TRBV11-2 and TRBJ1-1, with 7 positions matching TRBD1. Germline loops: CDR1 SGHAT, CDR2 FQNNGV. Trimming removed 2 bases from V and 4 bases from J; junction bases left unmatched: 4. The CDR3 extends over 14 amino acids. DNA of the CDR3: TGTGCCAGCAGCTTACCGACAGGGAGCACTGAAGCTTTCTTT. Protein sequence: CASSLPTGSTEAFF.

This clonotype was picked up a small number of times. The CDR3 bases are TGTGCCAGCAGTTACTCGGTAGGGCAAGAGACCCAGTACTTC. Its translation is CASSYSVGQETQYF. The chain uses TRBV6-5 and TRBJ2-5; D is undetermined. The CDR3 totals 14 residues. CDR1 is MNHEY, CDR2 SVGAGI, per germline. V dropped 0 bases and J dropped 2 bases, with 7 bases sitting between them.